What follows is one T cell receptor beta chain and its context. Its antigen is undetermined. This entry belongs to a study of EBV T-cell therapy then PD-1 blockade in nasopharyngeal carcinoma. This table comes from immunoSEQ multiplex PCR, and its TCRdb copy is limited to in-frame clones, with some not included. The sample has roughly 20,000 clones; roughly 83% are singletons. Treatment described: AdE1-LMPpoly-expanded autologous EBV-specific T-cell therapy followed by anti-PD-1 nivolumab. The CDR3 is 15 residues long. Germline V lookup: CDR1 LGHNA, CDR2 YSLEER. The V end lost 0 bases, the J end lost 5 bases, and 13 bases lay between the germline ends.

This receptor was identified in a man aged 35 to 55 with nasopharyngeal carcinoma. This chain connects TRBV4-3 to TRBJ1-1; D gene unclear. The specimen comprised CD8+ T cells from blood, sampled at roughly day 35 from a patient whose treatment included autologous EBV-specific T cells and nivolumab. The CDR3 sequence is CASSQDRARRTEAFF. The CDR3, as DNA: TGCGCCAGCAGCCAAGATCGGGCGAGGCGGACTGAAGCTTTCTTT.